The clone carrying this T cell receptor beta chain was seen only a few times. From the RT-PCR reads, TCRdb called clonotypes with MiXCR, one entry per CDR3 protein. Of about a million distinct CDR3 sequences listed, about a sixth are singletons. This sample was included in a study of patients and donors after allogeneic stem cell transplantation. Material for sequencing was blood, either unsorted or a sorted T cell fraction (not recorded which). The receptor's source is a human donor who was either an allogeneic HSCT recipient or a stem cell or donor lymphocyte infusion donor (not recorded which). It is not recorded whose cells these are; they may come from a transplant donor.

CDR3 region: CASSSGFPAGETQYF. The CDR3 bases are TGTGCCAGCAGTTCGGGATTCCCGGCCGGGGAGACCCAGTACTTC. The chain has TRBV12-3 or TRBV12-4 and TRBJ2-5, with D tentatively TRBD2 (5 bases). V was clipped by 4 bases and J by 5 bases, with 17 bases between them. The CDR3 is made up of 15 amino acids.